This is a list of T cell receptor beta chains from one sample in a study of cytomegalovirus exposure and HLA in healthy donors. The protocol was immunoSEQ multiplex PCR, while the TCRdb copy is restricted to in-frame clones and leaves out a portion. This sample has 200,000 to 250,000 clones, with about three quarters found just once. Material for sequencing was PBMCs. The origin of the receptors is a man aged 18 to 29 in good health and CMV-seronegative. CDR3s include the opening cysteine and the closing phenylalanine or tryptophan. The D gene is left open where the match is weak. Expanded clones get a size class; other rows say once, few or many, or leave the size out.

CDR3 length	D gene	clone size	V gene	J gene	CDR3 DNA	CDR3 protein
16	TRBD1	once	TRBV18	TRBJ1-1	TGTGCCAGCTCACCAACGGGGACAGGCATGAACACTGAAGCTTTCTTT	CASSPTGTGMNTEAFF
13	NA	NA	TRBV28	TRBJ2-5	TGTGCCAGCAGTTTCAGGGGCCAAGAGACCCAGTACTTC	CASSFRGQETQYF
16	NA	NA	TRBV25-1	TRBJ2-3	TGTGCCAGCAGTGAACCCATGGAGGAGAGCACAGATACGCAGTATTTT	CASSEPMEESTDTQYF
16	TRBD2	NA	TRBV11-2	TRBJ2-5	TGTGCCAGCAGCTTAGAATGGCGGGAGGGGAGAGAGACCCAGTACTTC	CASSLEWREGRETQYF
15	TRBD1	NA	TRBV4-2	TRBJ1-5	TGTGCCAGCAGCCATGAATGGGACAGTTATCAGCCCCAGCATTTT	CASSHEWDSYQPQHF
14	NA	NA	TRBV13	TRBJ1-1	TGTGCCAGCAGCTCGGACAGCGGGAACACTGAAGCTTTCTTT	CASSSDSGNTEAFF
14	TRBD2	NA	TRBV6-5	TRBJ2-1	TGTGCCAGCACCTACGGAAGACTAGCGGATTTGCTGTTCTTC	CASTYGRLADLLFF
17	TRBD2	NA	TRBV4-1	TRBJ2-5	TGCGCCAGCAGCCAACTAGCGGGGGCGGACAGCGGAGAGACCCAGTACTTC	CASSQLAGADSGETQYF
17	TRBD1	once	TRBV18	TRBJ1-1	TGTGCCAGCTCACCGTTTATATCGACAGGGCCGAACACTGAAGCTTTCTTT	CASSPFISTGPNTEAFF
13	NA	NA	TRBV7-6	TRBJ1-1	TGTGCCAGCAGCTTTGGACAATTCACGGAAGCTTTCTTT	CASSFGQFTEAFF
15	NA	few	TRBV5-5	TRBJ1-5	TGTGCCAGCAGCTTGGGCAGGGCGGAGAATCAGCCCCAGCATTTT	CASSLGRAENQPQHF
16	NA	NA	TRBV7-6	TRBJ1-2	TGTGCCAGCAGCTTATACCCTAGGAGAGGCTCCTATGGCTACACCTTC	CASSLYPRRGSYGYTF
15	NA	NA	TRBV19	TRBJ2-7	TGTGCCAGTAGTATCCTGCTCTACGGCTCCTACGAGCAGTACTTC	CASSILLYGSYEQYF
10	TRBD1	NA	TRBV20-1	TRBJ1-2	TGCAGTGTCCCGACAGGGCAGTACACCTTC	CSVPTGQYTF
13	NA	NA	TRBV30	TRBJ2-7	TGTGCCTGGAGTCTAGAGAGCTCCTACGAGCAGTACTTC	CAWSLESSYEQYF
13	NA	few	TRBV29-1	TRBJ2-4	TGCAGCGTTTTTGGTGGCAGTTTGAACATTCAGTACTTC	CSVFGGSLNIQYF
12	NA	few	TRBV30	TRBJ2-7	TGTGCCTGGAGGAAGGCGGAGTACGAGCAGTACTTC	CAWRKAEYEQYF
14	TRBD1	NA	TRBV27	TRBJ1-1	TGTGCCAGCAGTTTAAAAGGGGACACAGGGGAGGCTTTCTTT	CASSLKGDTGEAFF
18	TRBD2	NA	TRBV11-2	TRBJ2-3	TGTGCCAGCAGCTTAGTGCAGCCTAGCGGGGGGTTCGCAGATACGCAGTATTTT	CASSLVQPSGGFADTQYF
11	NA	NA	TRBV6-6	TRBJ2-1	TGTGCCAGCAGTTATAACAATGAGCAGTTCTTC	CASSYNNEQFF
17	TRBD1	NA	TRBV28	TRBJ2-7	TGTGCCAGCAGTTCTCGGACAGGATCGAACGACGTGGGCGAGCAGTACTTC	CASSSRTGSNDVGEQYF
14	TRBD2	NA	TRBV11-2	TRBJ2-1	TGTGCCAGCAGCCCCGCACTAGCGGGCAATGAGCAGTTCTTC	CASSPALAGNEQFF
15	TRBD1	NA	TRBV14	TRBJ1-1	TGTGCCAGCAGCCAGTGGACAGGGGGGAACACTGAAGCTTTCTTT	CASSQWTGGNTEAFF
15	NA	NA	TRBV30	TRBJ1-5	TGTGCCTGGAGTGACCCCCAGGTTAGGAATCAGCCCCAGCATTTT	CAWSDPQVRNQPQHF
13	TRBD1	few	TRBV27	TRBJ1-1	TGTGCCAGCAGTTTTACGACCGGGACAGTTGCTTTCTTT	CASSFTTGTVAFF
15	NA	NA	TRBV18	TRBJ1-2	TGTGCCAGCTCACCCCCGCCCCAGGGGAGTCGTGGCTACACCTTC	CASSPPPQGSRGYTF
17	TRBD2	NA	TRBV18	TRBJ2-5	TGTGCCAGCTCACCACCAGAAAGCCTTGGGACTAGTGGGGCCCAGTACTTC	CASSPPESLGTSGAQYF
15	TRBD1	NA	TRBV10-3	TRBJ1-3	TGTGCCATCAGTGCCGGGACAGGGTCTGGAAACACCATATATTTT	CAISAGTGSGNTIYF
15	TRBD1	NA	TRBV28	TRBJ1-5	TGTGCCAGCAGTTTGCGGCAGGGGGCGAGGCAGCCCCAGCATTTT	CASSLRQGARQPQHF